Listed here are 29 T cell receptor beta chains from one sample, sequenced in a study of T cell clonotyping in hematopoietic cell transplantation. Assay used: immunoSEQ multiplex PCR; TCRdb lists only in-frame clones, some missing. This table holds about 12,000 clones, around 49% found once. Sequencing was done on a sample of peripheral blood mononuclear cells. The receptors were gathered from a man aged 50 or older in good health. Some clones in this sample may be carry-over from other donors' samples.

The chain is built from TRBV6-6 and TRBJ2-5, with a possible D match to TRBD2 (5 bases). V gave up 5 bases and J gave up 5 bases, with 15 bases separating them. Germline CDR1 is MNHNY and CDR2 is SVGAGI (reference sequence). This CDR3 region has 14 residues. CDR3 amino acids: CASSMDSPYETQYF. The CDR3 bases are TGTGCCAGCAGTATGGACTCACCGTATGAGACCCAGTACTTC.

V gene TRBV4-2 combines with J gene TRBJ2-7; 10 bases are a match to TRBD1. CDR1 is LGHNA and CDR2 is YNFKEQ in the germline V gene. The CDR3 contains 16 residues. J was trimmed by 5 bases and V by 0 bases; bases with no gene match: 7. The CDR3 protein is CASSQDIAGQGHEQYF. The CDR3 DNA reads TGTGCCAGCAGCCAAGATATTGCGGGACAGGGGCACGAGCAGTACTTC.

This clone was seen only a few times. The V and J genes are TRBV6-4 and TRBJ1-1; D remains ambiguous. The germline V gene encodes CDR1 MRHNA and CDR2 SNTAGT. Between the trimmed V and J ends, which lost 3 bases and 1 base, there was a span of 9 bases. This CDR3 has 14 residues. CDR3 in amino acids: CASSENTANTEAFF. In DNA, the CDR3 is TGTGCCAGCAGTGAAAACACAGCGAACACTGAAGCTTTCTTT.

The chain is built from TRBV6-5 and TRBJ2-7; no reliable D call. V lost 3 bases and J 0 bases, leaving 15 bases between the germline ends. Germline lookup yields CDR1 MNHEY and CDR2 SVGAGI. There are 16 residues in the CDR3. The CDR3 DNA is TGTGCCAGCAGTTATATGGCAGGATCAAGCTCCTACGAGCAGTACTTC. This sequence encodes CASSYMAGSSSYEQYF.

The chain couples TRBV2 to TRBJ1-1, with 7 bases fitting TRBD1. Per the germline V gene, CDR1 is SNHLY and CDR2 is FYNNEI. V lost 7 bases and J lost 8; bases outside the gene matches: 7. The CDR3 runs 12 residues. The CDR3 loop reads CASTQGGGEAFF. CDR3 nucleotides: TGTGCCAGCACCCAGGGGGGTGGGGAAGCTTTCTTT.

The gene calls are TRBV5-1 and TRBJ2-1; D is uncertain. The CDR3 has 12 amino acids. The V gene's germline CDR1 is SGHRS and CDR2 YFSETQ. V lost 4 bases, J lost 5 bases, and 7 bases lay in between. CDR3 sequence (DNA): TGCGCCAGCAGCATAGTAGACAATGAGCAGTTCTTC. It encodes CASSIVDNEQFF.

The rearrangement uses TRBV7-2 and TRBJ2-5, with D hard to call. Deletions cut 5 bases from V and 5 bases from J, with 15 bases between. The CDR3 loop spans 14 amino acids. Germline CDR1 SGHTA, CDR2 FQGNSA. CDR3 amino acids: CASSPGLRVETQYF. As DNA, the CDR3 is TGTGCCAGCAGCCCGGGCCTAAGGGTCGAGACCCAGTACTTC.

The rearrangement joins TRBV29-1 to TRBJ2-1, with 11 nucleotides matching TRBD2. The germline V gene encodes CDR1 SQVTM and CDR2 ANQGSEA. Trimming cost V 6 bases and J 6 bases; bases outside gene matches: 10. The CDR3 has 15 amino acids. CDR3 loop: CSVNPGLAGGNEQFF. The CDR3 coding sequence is TGCAGCGTAAATCCAGGTCTAGCGGGAGGCAATGAGCAGTTCTTC.

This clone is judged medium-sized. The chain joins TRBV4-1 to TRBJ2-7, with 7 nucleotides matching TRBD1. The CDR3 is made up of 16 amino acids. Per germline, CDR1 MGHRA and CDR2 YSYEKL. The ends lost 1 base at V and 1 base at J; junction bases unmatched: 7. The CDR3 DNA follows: TGCGCCAGCAGCCAAGGGGACAGTCCTTTTTCCTACGAGCAGTACTTC. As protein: CASSQGDSPFSYEQYF.

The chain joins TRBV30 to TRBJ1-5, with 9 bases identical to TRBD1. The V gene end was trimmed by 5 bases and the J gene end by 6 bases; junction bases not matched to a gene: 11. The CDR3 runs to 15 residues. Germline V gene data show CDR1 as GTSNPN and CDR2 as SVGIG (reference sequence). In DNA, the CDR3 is TGTGCCTGGGGCAGAACCGGGACAGGGTTTCAGCCCCAGCATTTT. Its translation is CAWGRTGTGFQPQHF.

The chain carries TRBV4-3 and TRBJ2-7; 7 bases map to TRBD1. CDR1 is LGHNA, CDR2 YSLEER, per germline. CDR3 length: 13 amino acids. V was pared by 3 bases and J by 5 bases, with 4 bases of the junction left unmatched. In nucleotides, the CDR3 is TGCGCCAGCAGCCACCTACAGGGGAACGAGCAGTACTTC. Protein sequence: CASSHLQGNEQYF.

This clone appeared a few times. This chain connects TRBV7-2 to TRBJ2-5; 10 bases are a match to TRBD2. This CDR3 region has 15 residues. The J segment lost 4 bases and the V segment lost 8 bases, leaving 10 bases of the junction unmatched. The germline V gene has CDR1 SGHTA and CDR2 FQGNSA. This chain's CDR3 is CASLTSGRAIETQYF. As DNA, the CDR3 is TGTGCCAGCCTAACCAGCGGGAGGGCCATAGAGACCCAGTACTTC.

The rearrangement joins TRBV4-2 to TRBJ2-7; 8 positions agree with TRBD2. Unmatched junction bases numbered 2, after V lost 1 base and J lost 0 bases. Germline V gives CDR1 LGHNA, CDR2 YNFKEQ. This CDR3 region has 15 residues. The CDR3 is CASSQVAGSSYEQYF. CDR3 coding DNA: TGTGCCAGCAGCCAAGTAGCGGGGAGCTCCTACGAGCAGTACTTC.

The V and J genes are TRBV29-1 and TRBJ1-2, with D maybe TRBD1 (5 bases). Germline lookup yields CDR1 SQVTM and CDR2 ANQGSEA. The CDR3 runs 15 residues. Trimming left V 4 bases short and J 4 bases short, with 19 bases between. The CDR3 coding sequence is TGCAGCGTTGGGGGGGTCCAGGGCGTGAGCTATGGCTACACCTTC. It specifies CSVGGVQGVSYGYTF.

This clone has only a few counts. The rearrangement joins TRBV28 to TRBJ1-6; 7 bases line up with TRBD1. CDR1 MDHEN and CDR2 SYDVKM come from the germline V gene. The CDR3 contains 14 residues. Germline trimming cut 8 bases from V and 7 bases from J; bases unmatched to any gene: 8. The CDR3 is CASGLTGRNSPLHF. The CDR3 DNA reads TGTGCCAGCGGACTGACAGGGCGGAATTCACCCCTCCACTTT.

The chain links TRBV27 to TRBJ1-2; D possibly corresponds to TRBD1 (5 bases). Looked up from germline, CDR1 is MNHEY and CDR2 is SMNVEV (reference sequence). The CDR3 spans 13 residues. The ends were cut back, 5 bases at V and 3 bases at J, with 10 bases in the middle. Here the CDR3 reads CASSRRGYYGYTF. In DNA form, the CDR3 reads TGTGCCAGCAGTCGGCGGGGCTACTATGGCTACACCTTC.

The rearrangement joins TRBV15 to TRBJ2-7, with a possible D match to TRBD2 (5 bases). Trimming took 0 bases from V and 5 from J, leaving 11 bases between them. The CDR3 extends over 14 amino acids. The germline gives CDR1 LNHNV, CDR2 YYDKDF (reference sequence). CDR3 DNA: TGTGCCACCAGCAGAGATCGTGGGAGCCACGAGCAGTACTTC. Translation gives CATSRDRGSHEQYF.

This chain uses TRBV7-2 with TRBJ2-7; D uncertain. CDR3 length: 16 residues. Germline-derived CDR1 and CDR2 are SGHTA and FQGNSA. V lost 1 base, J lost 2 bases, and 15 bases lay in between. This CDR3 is CASSLVPLGSTYEQYF. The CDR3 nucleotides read TGTGCCAGCAGCTTAGTCCCCCTTGGCAGTACCTACGAGCAGTACTTC. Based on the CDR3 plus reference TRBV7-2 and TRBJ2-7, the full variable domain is GAGVSQSPSNKVTEKGKDVELRCDPISGHTALYWYRQSLGQGLEFLIYFQGNSAPDKSGLPSDRFSAERTGGSVSTLTIQRTQQEDSAVYLCASSLVPLGSTYEQYFGPGTRLTVT.

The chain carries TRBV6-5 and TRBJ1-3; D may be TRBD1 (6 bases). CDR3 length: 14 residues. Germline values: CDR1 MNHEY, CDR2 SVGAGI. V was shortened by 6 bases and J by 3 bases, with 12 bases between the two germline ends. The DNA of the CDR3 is TGTGCCAGCAGCGAGGGGGTACATGGAAACACCATATATTTT. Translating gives CASSEGVHGNTIYF.

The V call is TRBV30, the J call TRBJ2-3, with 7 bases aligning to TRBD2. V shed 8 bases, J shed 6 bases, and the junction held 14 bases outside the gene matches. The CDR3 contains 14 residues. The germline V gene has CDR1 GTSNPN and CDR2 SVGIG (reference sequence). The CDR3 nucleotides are TGTGCCAAGGATATCGGGGGGACCGAGGATACGCAGTATTTT. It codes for CAKDIGGTEDTQYF.

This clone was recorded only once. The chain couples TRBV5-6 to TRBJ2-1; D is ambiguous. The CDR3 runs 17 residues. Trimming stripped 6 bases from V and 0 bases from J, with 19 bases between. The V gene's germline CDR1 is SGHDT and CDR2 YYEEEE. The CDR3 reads CASNTRHQVSSYNEQFF. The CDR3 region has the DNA TGTGCCAGCAACACGCGCCATCAGGTTTCCTCCTACAATGAGCAGTTCTTC.

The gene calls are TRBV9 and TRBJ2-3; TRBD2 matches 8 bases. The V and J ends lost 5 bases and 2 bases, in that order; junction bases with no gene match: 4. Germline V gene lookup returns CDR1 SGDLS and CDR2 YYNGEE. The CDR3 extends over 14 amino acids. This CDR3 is CASRAGDPTDTQYF. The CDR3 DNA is TGTGCCAGCAGAGCGGGGGACCCCACAGATACGCAGTATTTT.

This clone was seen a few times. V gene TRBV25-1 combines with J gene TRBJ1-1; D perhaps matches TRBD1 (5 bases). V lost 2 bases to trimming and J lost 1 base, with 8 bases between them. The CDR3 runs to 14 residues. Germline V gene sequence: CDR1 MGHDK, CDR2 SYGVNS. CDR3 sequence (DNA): TGTGCCAGCAGTGAAGGGACGGCGAACACTGAAGCTTTCTTT. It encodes CASSEGTANTEAFF.

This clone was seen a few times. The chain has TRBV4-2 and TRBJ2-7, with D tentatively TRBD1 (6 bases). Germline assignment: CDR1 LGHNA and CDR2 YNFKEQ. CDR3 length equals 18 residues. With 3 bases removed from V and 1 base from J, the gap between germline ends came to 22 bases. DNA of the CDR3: TGTGCCAGCAGCCAGCCCTCCCAGGGGATTCCGGGATCCTACGAGCAGTACTTC. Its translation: CASSQPSQGIPGSYEQYF.

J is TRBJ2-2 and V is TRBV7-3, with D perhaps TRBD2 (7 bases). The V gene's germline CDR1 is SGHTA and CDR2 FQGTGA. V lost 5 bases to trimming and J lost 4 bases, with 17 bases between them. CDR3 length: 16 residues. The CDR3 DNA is TGTGCCAGCAGCCGGTCTAGGGGGGGTAGCACCGGGGAGCTGTTTTTT. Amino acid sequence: CASSRSRGGSTGELFF.

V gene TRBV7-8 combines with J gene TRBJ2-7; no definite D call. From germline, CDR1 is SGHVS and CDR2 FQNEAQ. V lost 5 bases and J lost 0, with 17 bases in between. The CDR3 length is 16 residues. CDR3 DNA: TGTGCCAGCAGCCGCCTAACACCGGACCTCTCCTACGAGCAGTACTTC. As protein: CASSRLTPDLSYEQYF.

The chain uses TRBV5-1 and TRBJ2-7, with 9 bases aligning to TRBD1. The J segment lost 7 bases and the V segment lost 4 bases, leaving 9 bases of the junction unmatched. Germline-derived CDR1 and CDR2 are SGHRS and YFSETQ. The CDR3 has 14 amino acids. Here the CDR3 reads CASSTGGRTWEQYF. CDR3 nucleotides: TGCGCCAGCAGCACAGGGGGCCGGACTTGGGAGCAGTACTTC. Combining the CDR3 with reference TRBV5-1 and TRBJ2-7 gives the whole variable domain KAGVTQTPRYLIKTRGQQVTLSCSPISGHRSVSWYQQTPGQGLQFLFEYFSETQRNKGNFPGRFSGRQFSNSRSEMNVSTLELGDSALYLCASSTGGRTWEQYFGPGTRLTVT.

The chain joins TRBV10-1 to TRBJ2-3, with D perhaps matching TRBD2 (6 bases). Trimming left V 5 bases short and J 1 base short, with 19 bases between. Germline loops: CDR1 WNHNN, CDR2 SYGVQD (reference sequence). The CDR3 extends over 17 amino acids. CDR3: CASSPIRRVTRTDTQYF. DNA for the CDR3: TGCGCCAGCAGTCCTATCCGGAGGGTGACCCGCACAGATACGCAGTATTTT.

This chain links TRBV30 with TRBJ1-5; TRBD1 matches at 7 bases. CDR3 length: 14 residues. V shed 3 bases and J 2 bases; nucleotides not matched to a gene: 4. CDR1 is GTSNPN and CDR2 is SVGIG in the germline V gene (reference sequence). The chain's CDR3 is CAWRSTGGNQPQHF. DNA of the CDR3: TGTGCCTGGAGGTCCACAGGGGGCAATCAGCCCCAGCATTTT.